Given below is one TCR beta chain in context. CDR3 size: 12 residues. Trimming removed 6 bases at V and 5 bases at J, with 8 bases between. The V gene's germline CDR1 is MNHEY and CDR2 SVGAGI. The data stem from a study of control samples from healthy donors and cancer patients. The table came from immunoSEQ multiplex PCR; TCRdb's copy has only in-frame clones and leaves some out. The sample yields about 95,000 clones, about 87% seen once. This TCR derives from a woman in her seventies in good health. The sequencing input was blood. The chain uses TRBV6-5 and TRBJ2-1; D remains unclear. The CDR3 here is CASSYVDNEQFF. As DNA, the CDR3 is TGTGCCAGCAGCTACGTGGACAATGAGCAGTTCTTC.